This T cell receptor (beta chain) was retrieved from a study of T-cell reconstitution after alpha-beta-depleted transplantation in children. CDR1 is MDHEN and CDR2 is SYDVKM in the germline V gene. The CDR3 is made up of 11 amino acids. V was pared by 6 bases and J by 8 bases, with 1 base of the junction left unmatched. Library preparation (for TCRbeta) was performed with unique molecular identifiers. TCRdb processed the PCR reads anew with MiXCR; each CDR3 protein has one entry. The sample lists some 450,000 distinct CDR3 sequences, roughly 44% seen once, with 25% to 30% in the top ten. Sequenced here: PBMCs, sampled before TCRalphabeta/CD19-depleted stem cell transplant. The TCR was taken from a girl aged 2 to 9 with aplastic anemia, due to receive a stem cell transplant. The chain combines TRBV28 with TRBJ2-1, with TRBD2 identical over 7 bases. The CDR3 nucleotides read TGTGCCAGCAGCACTAGCGATGAGCAGTTCTTC. It encodes CASSTSDEQFF.